A selection of T cell receptor beta chains follows, all from one sample in a study of shared clonotypes between healthy human individuals. Method: immunoSEQ multiplex PCR; TCRdb's copy keeps in-frame clones and lacks some. This table has about 820,000 clones, nearly 95% appearing once. The sample comprised naive CD8+ T cells sorted from blood. The receptors stem from a young man in good health. Both conserved end residues are part of each CDR3. D genes are given only for firm matches. Size values are once, few and many counts, or a class for expanded clones, and some rows have none.

j_gene,v_gene,d_gene,abundance,CDR3nt,CDR3aa
TRBJ2-7,TRBV6-5,TRBD1,NA,TGTGCCAGCAGTCCATGGACAGGGGGCGTCGAGCAGTACTTC,CASSPWTGGVEQYF
TRBJ2-5,TRBV7-8,NA,NA,TGTGCCAGCAGCTTAGGGGGGACTGTCCAAGAGACCCAGTACTTC,CASSLGGTVQETQYF
TRBJ1-5,TRBV27,NA,NA,TGTGCCAGCAGTATCACGGACGGAACGAGGCCCCAGCATTTT,CASSITDGTRPQHF
TRBJ2-3,TRBV7-9,NA,NA,TGTGCCAGCAGCTTACGGCAATGGGGCACAGATACGCAGTATTTT,CASSLRQWGTDTQYF
TRBJ2-1,TRBV7-5,NA,NA,TGTGCCAGAAGCCCGCCGAGGGGTAATGAGCAGTTCTTC,CARSPPRGNEQFF
TRBJ2-1,TRBV6-6,NA,NA,TGTGCCAGCAGTTACTCATCGTGGAATGAGCAGTTCTTC,CASSYSSWNEQFF
TRBJ2-2,TRBV4-2,TRBD1,once,TGTGCCAGCAGCCTCTTAGGGGAGGGGACAGGGCCGACCGGGGAGCTGTTTTTT,CASSLLGEGTGPTGELFF
TRBJ1-1,TRBV9,TRBD1,NA,TGTGCCAGCAGGGGACAGGGAACAGCTTTCTTT,CASRGQGTAFF
TRBJ2-1,TRBV9,NA,NA,TGTGCCAGCAGCGTTCACGATGATGAGCAGTTCTTC,CASSVHDDEQFF
TRBJ2-1,TRBV6-1,NA,once,TGTGCCAGCAGCCGGGACTTCTACAATGAGCAGTTCTTC,CASSRDFYNEQFF
TRBJ2-7,TRBV23-1,NA,NA,TGCGCCAGCAGCGGGGGGACAGGAGACCCGCGCTTATCCTACGAGCAGTACTTC,CASSGGTGDPRLSYEQYF
TRBJ2-3,TRBV7-2,TRBD2,NA,TGTGCCAGCAGCAGCCCCGGGTGGGGGGGGTGGCCAGATACGCAGTATTTT,CASSSPGWGGWPDTQYF
TRBJ2-1,TRBV29-1,NA,NA,TGCAGCGTTGAAGCTTCGAAGAATGAGCAGTTCTTC,CSVEASKNEQFF
TRBJ1-5,TRBV6-6,TRBD1,NA,TGTGCCAGCACTAGGACAGGGGGGCATCAGCCCCAGCATTTT,CASTRTGGHQPQHF
TRBJ2-1,TRBV7-3,NA,NA,TGTGCCAGCAGCCCAAGCGGCAGCTCCTACAATGAGCAGTTCTTC,CASSPSGSSYNEQFF
TRBJ2-7,TRBV27,NA,NA,TGTGCCAGCCGGGGAGTGGACATCACCTACGAGCAGTACTTC,CASRGVDITYEQYF
TRBJ1-1,TRBV19,NA,once,TGTGCCAGTAGTATCGGCGGGGAAGCTTTCTTT,CASSIGGEAFF
TRBJ2-3,TRBV28,TRBD2,NA,TGTGCCAGCCAGAATTACGGCACTAGCGGGAGTATAGGAGATACGCAGTATTTT,CASQNYGTSGSIGDTQYF
TRBJ1-1,TRBV14,TRBD1,NA,TGTGCCAGCAGCGATCACAGGGGCACTGAAGCTTTCTTT,CASSDHRGTEAFF
TRBJ2-3,TRBV13,NA,few,TGTGCCAGCAGCCCAAAAAGTGGCACAGATACGCAGTATTTT,CASSPKSGTDTQYF
TRBJ2-5,TRBV9,NA,NA,TGTGCCAGCAGCCCCCCCAGTGAGGAGACCCAGTACTTC,CASSPPSEETQYF
TRBJ1-1,TRBV15,NA,NA,TGTGCCACCAGCAGGGGGAAAGGCGGCAGATCGAACACTGAAGCTTTCTTT,CATSRGKGGRSNTEAFF
TRBJ2-1,TRBV11-2,NA,NA,TGTGCCAGCAGCCCCTACCCAGGGGGGGTTCCCTACAATGAGCAGTTCTTC,CASSPYPGGVPYNEQFF
TRBJ2-2,TRBV19,TRBD2,NA,TGTGCCAGTAGTATCCCAAAACTGACTAGCGGGGACAACACCGGGGAGCTGTTTTTT,CASSIPKLTSGDNTGELFF
TRBJ1-2,TRBV7-9,TRBD1,NA,TGTGCCAGCAGCTCCAACCCCTCGACAGGGTCCTATGGCTACACCTTC,CASSSNPSTGSYGYTF
TRBJ1-2,TRBV6-1,TRBD1,NA,TGTGCCAGCAGTGAAAGGGCAGGGGACAGCTATGGCTACACCTTC,CASSERAGDSYGYTF
TRBJ1-1,TRBV19,TRBD1,NA,TGTGCCAGTATCGCCGGGACAGGGAGAATAGGAGCTTTCTTT,CASIAGTGRIGAFF
TRBJ2-2,TRBV9,NA,NA,TGTGCCAGCAGCGTCCTGACCGGGGAGCTGTTTTTT,CASSVLTGELFF